These 20 T cell receptor beta chains were all obtained from the same sample, sequenced in a study of T cell responses to AZD1222 COVID-19 vaccine. Sequencing was performed with immunoSEQ multiplex PCR; in TCRdb, only in-frame clones are kept and a portion is missing. The data contain about 120,000 clones, roughly 85% of them seen just once; the ten biggest clones take up roughly 4.3%. Sequencing used peripheral blood, obtained on day 0 of MenACWY control vaccination. The receptors stem from an adult in good health.

V and J are TRBV6-5 and TRBJ1-1; D unclear. Trimming removed 0 bases at V and 1 base at J, with 6 bases between. The CDR3 has 14 amino acids. Germline V lookup: CDR1 MNHEY, CDR2 SVGAGI. The CDR3 here is CASSYSFRNTEAFF. For the CDR3, the DNA is TGTGCCAGCAGTTACTCGTTTAGGAACACTGAAGCTTTCTTT.

The CDR3 is CSVGTTSSGANVLTF. CDR3 DNA: TGCAGCGTTGGGACAACATCCTCTGGGGCCAACGTCCTGACTTTC. V usage is TRBV29-1 and J usage is TRBJ2-6, with D possibly matching TRBD1 (5 bases). The CDR3 is made up of 15 amino acids. V was shortened by 4 bases and J by 0 bases, with 10 bases between the two germline ends. CDR1 and CDR2 from the germline V gene are SQVTM and ANQGSEA.

This clone was seen a few times. This CDR3 reads CASSLRGGSGGNTIYF. The CDR3, as DNA: TGTGCCAGCAGCTTAAGAGGAGGTTCGGGAGGAAACACCATATATTTT. The chain is built from TRBV7-2 and TRBJ1-3; D uncertain. This CDR3 contains 16 residues. Trimming removed 2 bases from V and 4 bases from J, with 15 bases in between. Germline V lookup: CDR1 SGHTA, CDR2 FQGNSA.

With regard to this clone: Other nucleotide sequences in the sample specify the same CDR3. The chain carries TRBV20-1 and TRBJ1-2, with unresolved D. Per the germline V gene, CDR1 is DFQATT and CDR2 is SNEGSKA (reference sequence). The CDR3 is 11 amino acids. V shed 0 bases and J shed 6 bases, with 5 bases lying between them. The CDR3 loop reads CSARDLDGYTF. CDR3 DNA: TGCAGTGCTAGAGACCTCGATGGCTACACCTTC.

In its sample, this clone was seen a few times. The CDR3 region has the DNA TGTGCCAGCAGAACCGGGACGGTTAGAAGAGGCAATCAGCCCCAGCATTTT. Translation: CASRTGTVRRGNQPQHF. J is TRBJ1-5 and V is TRBV28, with D maybe TRBD1 (5 bases). Germline lookup yields CDR1 MDHEN and CDR2 SYDVKM. The CDR3 is 17 residues long. The V end was cut by 6 bases, the J end by 2 bases, with 20 bases between. Full variable domain (rest looked up from reference TRBV28 and TRBJ1-5): DVKVTQSSRYLVKRTGEKVFLECVQDMDHENMFWYRQDPGLGLRLIYFSYDVKMKEKGDIPEGYSVSREKKERFSLILESASTNQTSMYLCASRTGTVRRGNQPQHFGDGTRLSIL.

The chain couples TRBV6-5 to TRBJ1-1; D unclear. V was shortened by 7 bases and J by 0 bases, with 12 bases between the two germline ends. The CDR3 contains 14 residues. The germline V gene encodes CDR1 MNHEY and CDR2 SVGAGI. Here the CDR3 reads CASIAGPMNTEAFF. CDR3 bases: TGTGCCAGCATCGCAGGCCCTATGAACACTGAAGCTTTCTTT.

The gene calls are TRBV6-5 and TRBJ2-2; D not resolved. CDR1 is MNHEY, CDR2 SVGAGI, per germline. CDR3 size: 15 residues. The V end lost 6 bases, the J end lost 5 bases, and 16 bases lay between the germline ends. The DNA of the CDR3 is TGTGCCAGCAGGACCGACCCCGGCGGAACCGGGGAGCTGTTTTTT. It translates to CASRTDPGGTGELFF.

The V call is TRBV7-3, the J call TRBJ2-7, with D perhaps matching TRBD2 (5 bases). Germline V lookup: CDR1 SGHTA, CDR2 FQGTGA. The ends were cut back, 2 bases at V and 2 bases at J, with 19 bases in the middle. CDR3 length: 17 amino acids. The CDR3 bases are TGTGCCAGCAGCTTAGACGGCGGGTACGGAAGGACCTACGAGCAGTACTTC. The encoded protein is CASSLDGGYGRTYEQYF.

V gene TRBV5-3 combines with J gene TRBJ2-1, with D maybe TRBD2 (5 bases). TRBV5-3 is labeled an ORF, and its function is uncertain. CDR3 length: 10 amino acids. V was trimmed by 5 bases and J by 8 bases, leaving 5 bases between them. CDR3 sequence reads: CARREDEQFF. The CDR3 nucleotides are TGTGCCAGAAGGGAGGATGAGCAGTTCTTC.

The chain uses TRBV15 and TRBJ1-2; no definite D call. V lost 0 bases to trimming and J lost 0 bases, with 2 bases between them. The CDR3 has 13 amino acids. Germline loops: CDR1 LNHNV, CDR2 YYDKDF (reference sequence). The CDR3 coding sequence is TGTGCCACCAGCAGAGATACTAACTATGGCTACACCTTC. Residues: CATSRDTNYGYTF.

The J gene is TRBJ2-1, the V gene TRBV18, with D possibly TRBD2 on 6 matching bases. Germline CDR1 KGHSH, CDR2 LQKENI. V lost 8 bases to trimming and J lost 3 bases, with 11 bases between them. This CDR3 spans 13 amino acids. The CDR3 DNA is TGTGCCAGCACCCCGGAGGGCTACAATGAGCAGTTCTTC. Translated, it gives CASTPEGYNEQFF. The complete variable domain, with remaining parts taken from reference TRBV18 and TRBJ2-1, reads NAGVMQNPRHLVRRRGQEARLRCSPMKGHSHVYWYRQLPEEGLKFMVYLQKENIIDESGMPKERFSAEFPKEGPSILRIQQVVRGDSAAYFCASTPEGYNEQFFGPGTRLTVL.

The chain combines TRBV28 with TRBJ2-7, with D perhaps TRBD1 (6 bases). Germline lookup yields CDR1 MDHEN and CDR2 SYDVKM. The ends were cut back, 4 bases at V and 6 bases at J, with 16 bases in the middle. This CDR3 has 14 residues. The DNA for the CDR3 is TGTGCCAGCAGTTCGTCCCACAGGGTTGCCGAGCAGTACTTC. This sequence encodes CASSSSHRVAEQYF.

In this sample, this clone turned up once. The chain links TRBV4-1 to TRBJ1-4; the match to TRBD1 covers 8 bases. In germline, CDR1 is MGHRA, CDR2 YSYEKL. V was pared by 4 bases and J by 8 bases, with 9 bases of the junction left unmatched. The length of the CDR3 is 15 residues. In nucleotides, the CDR3 is TGCGCCAGCAGCCTCACGGGACAGGAGACAGAAAAACTGTTTTTT. Translating it yields CASSLTGQETEKLFF.

The CDR3 region has the DNA TGTGCCAGCAGCTTAGGGAGGGCCTTGGGGGGAAAAGCTTTCTTT. Residues: CASSLGRALGGKAFF. The V call is TRBV7-2, the J call TRBJ1-1; perhaps TRBD1 as D (5 bases). Germline V CDR1 and CDR2: SGHTA, FQGNSA. Trimming pared 1 base from V and 9 bases from J, leaving 18 bases between. The CDR3 is 15 amino acids.

This chain uses TRBV3-1 (or the pseudogene TRBV3-2) with TRBJ1-2; the D gene is possibly TRBD1 (6 bases). Deletions cut 2 bases from V and 1 base from J, with 8 bases between. Germline V gene data show CDR1 as LGHDT and CDR2 as YNNKEL (reference sequence). The CDR3 spans 14 residues. The CDR3 here is CASSQNRDNYGYTF. CDR3 DNA sequence: TGTGCCAGCAGCCAAAACAGGGATAACTATGGCTACACCTTC.

This chain links TRBV28 with TRBJ2-5, with 8 bases matching TRBD1. Looked up from germline, CDR1 is MDHEN and CDR2 is SYDVKM. The CDR3 contains 14 residues. J was trimmed by 5 bases and V by 6 bases; bases with no gene match: 8. CDR3 sequence (DNA): TGTGCCAGCAGATCAGGGGGCAATTTGGAGACCCAGTACTTC. Protein sequence: CASRSGGNLETQYF.

The CDR3 here is CASSSPRDTSYTF. Here the CDR3 DNA reads TGTGCCAGCAGCTCGCCCCGGGACACCAGCTACACCTTC. V gene TRBV7-9 combines with J gene TRBJ1-2; a possible D gene is TRBD1 (6 bases). Per the germline V gene, CDR1 is SEHNR and CDR2 is FQNEAQ (reference sequence). V gave up 4 bases and J gave up 9 bases, with 15 bases separating them. This CDR3 is 13 amino acids long.

The chain combines TRBV3-1 (or the pseudogene TRBV3-2) with TRBJ2-1, with 7 bases matching TRBD1. The trim removed 1 base at V and 6 bases at J, leaving 3 bases unmatched. The CDR3 totals 14 residues. CDR1 LGHDT and CDR2 YNNKEL come from the germline V gene (reference sequence). The CDR3 here is CASSQAPGGNEQFF. The CDR3 coding sequence is TGTGCCAGCAGCCAAGCCCCAGGGGGCAATGAGCAGTTCTTC.

The CDR3 bases are TGTGCCAGCAGCGGTGACAGGGTCACCGGGGAGCTGTTTTTT. Protein sequence: CASSGDRVTGELFF. This sequence joins TRBV9 and TRBJ2-2; 7 nucleotides align to TRBD1. The ends lost 3 bases at V and 4 bases at J; junction bases unmatched: 3. Per the germline V gene, CDR1 is SGDLS and CDR2 is YYNGEE. The CDR3 has 14 residues.

This clone has just one count. The same CDR3 also results from other DNA sequences found in this sample. This chain links TRBV5-1 with TRBJ2-1; a possible D gene is TRBD1 (5 bases). CDR3 length equals 14 residues. CDR1 SGHRS and CDR2 YFSETQ come from the germline V gene. The V and J ends lost 2 bases and 1 base respectively, with 7 bases between them. CDR3: CASSLGDSYNEQFF. CDR3 in DNA: TGCGCCAGCAGCTTAGGGGATTCCTACAATGAGCAGTTCTTC.